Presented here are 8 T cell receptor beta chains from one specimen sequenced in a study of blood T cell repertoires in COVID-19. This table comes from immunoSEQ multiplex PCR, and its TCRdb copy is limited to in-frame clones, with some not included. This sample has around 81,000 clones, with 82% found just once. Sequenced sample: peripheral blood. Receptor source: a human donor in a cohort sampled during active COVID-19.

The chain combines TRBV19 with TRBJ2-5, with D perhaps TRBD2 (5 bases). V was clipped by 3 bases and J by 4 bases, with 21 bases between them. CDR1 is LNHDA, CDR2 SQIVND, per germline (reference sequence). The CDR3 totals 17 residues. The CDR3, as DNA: TGTGCCAGTAGTATTGGGGTGGGAAGGGTTGGAGGAGAGACCCAGTACTTC. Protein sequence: CASSIGVGRVGGETQYF.

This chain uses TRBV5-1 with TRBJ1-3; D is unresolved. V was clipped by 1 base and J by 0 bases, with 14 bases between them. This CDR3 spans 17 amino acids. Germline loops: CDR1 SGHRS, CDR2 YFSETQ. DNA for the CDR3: TGCGCCAGCAGCTTGAATGAACATCTAGTCTCTGGAAACACCATATATTTT. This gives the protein CASSLNEHLVSGNTIYF.

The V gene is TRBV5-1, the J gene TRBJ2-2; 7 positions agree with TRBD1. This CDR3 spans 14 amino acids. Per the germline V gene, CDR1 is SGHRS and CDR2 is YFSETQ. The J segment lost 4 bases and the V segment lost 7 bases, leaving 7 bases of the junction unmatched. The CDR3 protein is CASSSGTATGELFF. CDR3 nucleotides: TGCGCCAGCTCCTCGGGGACAGCCACCGGGGAGCTGTTTTTT.

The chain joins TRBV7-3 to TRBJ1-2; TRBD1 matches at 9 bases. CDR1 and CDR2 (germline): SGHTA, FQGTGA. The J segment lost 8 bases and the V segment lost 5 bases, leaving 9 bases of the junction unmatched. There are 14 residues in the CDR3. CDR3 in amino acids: CASSIAGTGFGYTF. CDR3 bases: TGTGCCAGCAGCATCGCCGGGACAGGGTTCGGCTACACCTTC.

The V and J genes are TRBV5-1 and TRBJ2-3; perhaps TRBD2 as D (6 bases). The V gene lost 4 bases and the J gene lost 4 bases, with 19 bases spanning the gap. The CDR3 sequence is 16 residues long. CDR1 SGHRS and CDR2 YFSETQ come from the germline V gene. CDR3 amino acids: CASSPRFGGGADTQYF. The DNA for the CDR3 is TGCGCCAGCAGCCCCCGTTTCGGGGGTGGAGCAGATACGCAGTATTTT. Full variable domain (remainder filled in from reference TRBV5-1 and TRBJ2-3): KAGVTQTPRYLIKTRGQQVTLSCSPISGHRSVSWYQQTPGQGLQFLFEYFSETQRNKGNFPGRFSGRQFSNSRSEMNVSTLELGDSALYLCASSPRFGGGADTQYFGPGTRLTVL.

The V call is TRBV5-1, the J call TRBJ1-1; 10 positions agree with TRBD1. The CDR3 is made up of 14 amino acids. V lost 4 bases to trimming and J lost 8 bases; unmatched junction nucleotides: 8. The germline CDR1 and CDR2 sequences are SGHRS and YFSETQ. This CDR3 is CASSPSTGGFEAFF. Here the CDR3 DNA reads TGCGCCAGCAGCCCGTCGACAGGGGGCTTCGAAGCTTTCTTT.

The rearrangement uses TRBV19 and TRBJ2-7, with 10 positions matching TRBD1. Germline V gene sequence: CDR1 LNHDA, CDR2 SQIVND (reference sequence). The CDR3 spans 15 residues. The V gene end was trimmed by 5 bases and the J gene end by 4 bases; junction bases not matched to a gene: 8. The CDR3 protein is CASSSPGQGFYEQYF. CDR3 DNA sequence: TGTGCCAGTAGTTCACCGGGACAGGGGTTTTACGAGCAGTACTTC. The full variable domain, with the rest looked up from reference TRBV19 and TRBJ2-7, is DGGITQSPKYLFRKEGQNVTLSCEQNLNHDAMYWYRQDPGQGLRLIYYSQIVNDFQKGDIAEGYSVSREKKESFPLTVTSAQKNPTAFYLCASSSPGQGFYEQYFGPGTRLTVT.

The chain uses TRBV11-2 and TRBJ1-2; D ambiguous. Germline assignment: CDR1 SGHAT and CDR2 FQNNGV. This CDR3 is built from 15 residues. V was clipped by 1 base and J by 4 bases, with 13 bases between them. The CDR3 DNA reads TGTGCCAGCAGCTTAGCGCAGATATCGATCTATGGCTACACCTTC. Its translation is CASSLAQISIYGYTF.